This T cell receptor (beta chain) was identified during a study of cytomegalovirus exposure and HLA in healthy donors. Findings of the study overall: Despite most TCR sequences being rare, some public TCRs occurred in many donors.

This clone came up a few times. No antigen is known for it. The CDR3 consists of 13 residues. The germline CDR1 and CDR2 sequences are SGDLS and YYNGEE. V shed 9 bases, J shed 2 bases, and the junction held 4 bases outside the gene matches. Separation from the approximately 710-subject first cohort characterized the 120-subject validation cohort, to which the donors belonged. Sequencing used immunoSEQ multiplex PCR; TCRdb keeps in-frame clones, though not all of them. The sample records about 200,000 clones, 84% being singletons. The chain is built from TRBV9 and TRBJ2-2; 7 nucleotides agree with TRBD1. Material: PBMCs. This receptor was obtained from a woman younger than 45 in good health and CMV-seropositive. CDR3 coding DNA: TGTGCCACCAGACAGGGAAACACCGGGGAGCTGTTTTTT. As protein: CATRQGNTGELFF.